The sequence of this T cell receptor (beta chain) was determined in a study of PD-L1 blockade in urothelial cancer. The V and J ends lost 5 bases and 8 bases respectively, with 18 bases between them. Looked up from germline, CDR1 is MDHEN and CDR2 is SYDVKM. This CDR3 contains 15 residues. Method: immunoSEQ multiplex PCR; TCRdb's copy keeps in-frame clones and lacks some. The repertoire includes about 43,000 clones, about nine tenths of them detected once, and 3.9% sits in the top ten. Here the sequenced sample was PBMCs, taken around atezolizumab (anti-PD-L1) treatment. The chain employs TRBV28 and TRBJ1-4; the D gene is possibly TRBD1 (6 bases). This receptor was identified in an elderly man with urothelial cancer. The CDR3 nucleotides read TGTGCCAGCAGTGTCGATAGGGGGTCACGGGAAAAACTGTTTTTT. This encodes CASSVDRGSREKLFF.